The rows below give T cell receptor beta chains drawn from one sample of a study of T-cell memory formation after mild COVID-19. TCRdb analysed the 5' RACE reads with MiXCR anew, one entry per CDR3 protein. The data contain over 350,000 distinct CDR3 sequences, approximately 15% of them seen just once; the ten biggest clones take up roughly 21%. Sequencing was carried out using PBMCs or a T cell subset sorted from them (not recorded which). These receptors were obtained from a man aged 18-30 years who had mild COVID-19 (a few samples of this study predate the infection). Cell type and time point are not known. The CDR3 runs from the conserved cysteine through the conserved F or W. D genes are given only for firm matches. Some rows mark clone size as missing; the rest say once, few, many or name a class of expanded clone.

cdr3_length j_call clone_size d_call v_call cdr3_aa cdr3_nt
13 TRBJ1-2 - - TRBV15 CATSREAGGGYTF TGTGCCACCAGCAGAGAAGCGGGGGGGGGCTACACCTTC
16 TRBJ2-3 - TRBD2 TRBV4-1 CASSPPAGVGTDTQYF TGCGCCAGCAGCCCCCCAGCGGGGGTTGGAACAGATACGCAGTATTTT
15 TRBJ1-1 many - TRBV7-9 CASSLDRFWDTEAFF TGTGCCAGCAGCTTAGATCGTTTTTGGGACACTGAAGCTTTCTTT
12 TRBJ1-2 - TRBD1 TRBV5-8 CASSWGTAGYTF TGTGCCAGCAGCTGGGGGACAGCTGGCTACACCTTC
16 TRBJ2-7 - - TRBV9 CASSPGPGARGDEQYF TGTGCCAGCAGCCCCGGTCCAGGGGCGCGTGGTGACGAGCAGTACTTC
15 TRBJ1-6 few TRBD1 TRBV4-1 CASSELQGIYSPLHF TGCGCCAGCAGCGAACTACAGGGGATTTATTCACCCCTCCACTTT
16 TRBJ2-3 - - TRBV9 CASSSIQTGGGDTQYF TGTGCCAGCAGCTCCATCCAGACTGGCGGAGGGGATACGCAGTATTTT
13 TRBJ1-2 once TRBD1 TRBV4-2 CASSSTGADGYTF TGTGCCAGCAGCTCCACAGGGGCAGATGGCTACACCTTC
15 TRBJ2-2 few - TRBV29-1 CSAYDGTLQGGELFF TGCAGCGCTTACGACGGGACTTTGCAGGGCGGGGAGCTGTTTTTT
14 TRBJ1-4 - - TRBV6-6 CASSLVGRIEKLFF TGTGCCAGCAGTTTGGTAGGGAGGATTGAAAAACTGTTTTTT
15 TRBJ1-5 few - TRBV7-9 CASSLGWDSNQPQHF TGTGCCAGCAGTCTCGGATGGGATAGCAATCAGCCCCAGCATTTT
17 TRBJ2-3 - TRBD2 TRBV5-1 CASSPRPSGGVTDTQYF TGCGCCAGCAGCCCCCGGCCAAGCGGGGGGGTCACAGATACGCAGTATTTT
14 TRBJ1-2 - TRBD1 TRBV28 CASSFQGGAYGYTF TGTGCCAGCAGTTTTCAAGGGGGCGCGTATGGCTACACCTTC
15 TRBJ2-7 few - TRBV4-1 CASSQEFRVGYEQYF TGCGCCAGCAGCCAAGAATTCAGGGTAGGGTACGAGCAGTACTTC
13 TRBJ1-2 - - TRBV7-9 CASSHRANYGYTF TGTGCCAGCAGCCACAGGGCTAACTATGGCTACACCTTC
17 TRBJ2-1 few TRBD1 TRBV7-9 CASSQAGGQTKYNEQFF TGTGCCAGCAGCCAGGCAGGGGGACAGACGAAATACAATGAGCAGTTCTTC
14 TRBJ1-1 few TRBD1 TRBV3-1 CASSARDRNTEAFF TGTGCCAGCAGCGCCCGGGACAGGAACACTGAAGCTTTCTTT
14 TRBJ1-1 - TRBD1 TRBV15 CATRRGDRDTEAFF TGTGCCACCAGACGTGGGGACAGAGACACTGAAGCTTTCTTT
16 TRBJ2-3 many TRBD2 TRBV7-2 CASSLHRLAGQDTQYF TGTGCCAGCAGCTTGCACCGACTAGCGGGGCAAGATACGCAGTATTTT
14 TRBJ1-5 few TRBD1 TRBV4-1 CASSQEQGAQPQHF TGCGCCAGCAGCCAGGAGCAGGGGGCTCAGCCCCAGCATTTT
14 TRBJ1-6 - TRBD1 TRBV10-3 CATLQGRDGSPLHF TGTGCCACCTTACAGGGGCGAGATGGATCACCCCTCCACTTT